The clone carrying this TCR beta chain was picked up one time. Its antigen is not identified. TCRdb keeps only in-frame clones here, not all; method: immunoSEQ multiplex PCR. The sample holds roughly 120,000 clones, around nine tenths seen once. The data are from a study of graft-versus-host responses after intestinal transplantation. Germline V lookup: CDR1 SNHLY, CDR2 FYNNEI. The CDR3 contains 14 residues. After removal of 5 bases from V and 8 bases from J, the junction contained 9 bases not matched to a gene. This rearrangement joins TRBV2 to TRBJ1-2; 9 bases map to TRBD1. The origin of this receptor is a human donor who was the organ donor for an intestinal transplant. The specimen comprised unstimulated CD4+ T cells sorted from spleen or lymph node cells, sampled before transplant. The CDR3 loop reads CASSLEGTGRGYTF. The CDR3 DNA sequence: TGTGCCAGCAGTCTAGAGGGGACAGGGAGGGGCTACACCTTC. The complete variable domain, with remaining parts taken from reference TRBV2 and TRBJ1-2, reads EPEVTQTPSHQVTQMGQEVILRCVPISNHLYFYWYRQILGQKVEFLVSFYNNEISEKSEIFDDQFSVERPDGSNFTLKIRSTKLEDSAMYFCASSLEGTGRGYTFGSGTRLTVV.